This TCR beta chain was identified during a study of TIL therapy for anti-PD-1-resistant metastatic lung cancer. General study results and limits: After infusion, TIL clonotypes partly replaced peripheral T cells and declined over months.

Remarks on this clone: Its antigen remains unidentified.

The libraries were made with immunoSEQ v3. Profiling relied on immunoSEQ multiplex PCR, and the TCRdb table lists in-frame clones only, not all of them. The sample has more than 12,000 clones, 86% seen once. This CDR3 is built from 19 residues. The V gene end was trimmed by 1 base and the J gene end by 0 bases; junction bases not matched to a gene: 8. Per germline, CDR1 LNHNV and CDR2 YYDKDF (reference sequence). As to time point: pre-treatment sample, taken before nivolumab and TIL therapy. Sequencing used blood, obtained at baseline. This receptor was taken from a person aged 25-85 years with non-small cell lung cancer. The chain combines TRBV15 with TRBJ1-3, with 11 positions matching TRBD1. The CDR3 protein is CATSRVGQGALNSGNTIYF. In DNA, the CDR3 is TGTGCCACCAGCAGAGTCGGACAGGGGGCCCTCAACTCTGGAAACACCATATATTTT.